The clone carrying this T cell receptor (beta chain) was observed a handful of times. Its specificity is unknown. Researchers ran the PCR with 60 Vbeta and 13 Jbeta primers. Libraries were prepared by immunoSEQ multiplex PCR; TCRdb keeps only in-frame clonotypes and omits some of them. In the table there are about 89,000 clones, roughly 80% of which are singletons. The data belong to a study of cytomegalovirus exposure and HLA in healthy donors. The wider study: Earlier results showed approximately 110 million unique TCR beta sequences derived from approximately 170 million T cells.

General study points: Rare TCR sequences predominated, though certain public TCRs were found in many donors. Per published reports, the classifier diagnosed cytomegalovirus status with high specificity and sensitivity. Fewer than 200 TCR beta chains were listed as cytomegalovirus-associated.

Sequenced sample: PBMCs. This clonotype was obtained from a man aged 25-40 years in good health and CMV-seropositive.

CDR3 in amino acids: CAISERDQPQHF. In DNA form, the CDR3 reads TGTGCCATCAGTGAGAGAGATCAGCCCCAGCATTTT. The chain employs TRBV10-3 and TRBJ1-5; D is unclear. The CDR3 spans 12 residues. Germline CDR1 and CDR2: ENHRY and SYGVKD. Trimming took off 2 bases at V and 5 bases at J, with 4 bases between the two ends.